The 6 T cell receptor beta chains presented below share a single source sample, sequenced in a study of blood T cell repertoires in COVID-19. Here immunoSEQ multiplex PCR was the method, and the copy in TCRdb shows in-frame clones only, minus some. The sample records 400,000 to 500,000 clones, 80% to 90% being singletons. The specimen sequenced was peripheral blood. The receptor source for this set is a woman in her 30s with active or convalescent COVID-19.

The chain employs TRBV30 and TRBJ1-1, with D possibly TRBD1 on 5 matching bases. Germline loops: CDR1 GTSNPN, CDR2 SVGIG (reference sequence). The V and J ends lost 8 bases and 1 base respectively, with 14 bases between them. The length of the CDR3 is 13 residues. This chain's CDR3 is CAASTGGNTEAFF. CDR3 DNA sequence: TGTGCCGCCTCGACGGGGGGGAACACTGAAGCTTTCTTT.

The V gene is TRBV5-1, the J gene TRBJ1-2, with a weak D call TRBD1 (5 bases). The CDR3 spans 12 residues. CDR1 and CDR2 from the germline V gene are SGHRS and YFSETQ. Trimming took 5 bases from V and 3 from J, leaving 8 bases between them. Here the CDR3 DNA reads TGCGCCAGCAGAGACAGTGACTATGGCTACACCTTC. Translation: CASRDSDYGYTF.

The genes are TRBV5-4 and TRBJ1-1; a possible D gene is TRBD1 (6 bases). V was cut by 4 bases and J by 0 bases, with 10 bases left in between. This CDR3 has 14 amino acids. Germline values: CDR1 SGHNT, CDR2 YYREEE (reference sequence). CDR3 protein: CASSSGTLNTEAFF. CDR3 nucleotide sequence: TGTGCCAGCAGCAGCGGGACATTGAACACTGAAGCTTTCTTT.

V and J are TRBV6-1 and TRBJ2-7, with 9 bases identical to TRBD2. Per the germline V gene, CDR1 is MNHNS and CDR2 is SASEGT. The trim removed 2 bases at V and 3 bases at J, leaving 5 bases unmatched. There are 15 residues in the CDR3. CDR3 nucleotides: TGTGCCAGCAGTGAACGGAGCGGGGGGCTCTACGAGCAGTACTTC. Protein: CASSERSGGLYEQYF.

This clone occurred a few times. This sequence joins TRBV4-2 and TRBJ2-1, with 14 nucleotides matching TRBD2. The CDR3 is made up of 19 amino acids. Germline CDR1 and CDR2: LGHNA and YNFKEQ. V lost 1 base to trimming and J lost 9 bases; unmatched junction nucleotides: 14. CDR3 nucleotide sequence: TGTGCCAGCAGCCAAGTTCGGGCGAAGACTAGCGGGAGGGATGGTGAGCAGTTCTTC. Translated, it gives CASSQVRAKTSGRDGEQFF.

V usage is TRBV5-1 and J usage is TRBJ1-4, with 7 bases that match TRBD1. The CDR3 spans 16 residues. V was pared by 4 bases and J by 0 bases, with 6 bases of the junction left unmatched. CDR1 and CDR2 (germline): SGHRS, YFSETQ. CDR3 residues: CASSIGTDATNEKLFF. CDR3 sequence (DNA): TGCGCCAGCAGCATAGGGACAGACGCAACTAATGAAAAACTGTTTTTT.